Listed here are 29 T cell receptor beta chains from one sample, sequenced in a study of blood T cell repertoires in COVID-19. Generated by immunoSEQ multiplex PCR, the TCRdb table keeps only in-frame clones and is missing some. This sample yields fewer than 250,000 clones, of which about 90% are seen a single time; 2% to 2.5% belongs to the top ten. The sequenced sample consisted of peripheral blood. The source is a woman aged 50 to 60 with acute or convalescent COVID-19.

The V gene is TRBV27, the J gene TRBJ2-7, with 10 bases that match TRBD1. V gave up 8 bases and J gave up 4 bases; unmatched junction bases: 11. Germline CDR1 and CDR2: MNHEY and SMNVEV (reference sequence). The CDR3 runs to 15 residues. CDR3 nucleotides: TGTGCCAGCTCAACAGACCGGGACAGGGGTTACGAGCAGTACTTC. It codes for CASSTDRDRGYEQYF.

The V call is TRBV19, the J call TRBJ1-3; D call uncertain. V dropped 7 bases and J dropped 5 bases, with 12 bases sitting between them. This CDR3 has 13 amino acids. CDR1 LNHDA and CDR2 SQIVND come from the germline V gene (reference sequence). CDR3 nucleotides: TGTGCCAGTAAGGGAGTTGGAAGAAACACCATATATTTT. Protein sequence: CASKGVGRNTIYF.

The chain carries TRBV10-3 and TRBJ2-2; 11 bases agree with TRBD2. The CDR3 covers 14 residues. The trim removed 6 bases at V and 8 bases at J, leaving 5 bases unmatched. CDR1 and CDR2 from the germline V gene are ENHRY and SYGVKD. The CDR3 loop is CAISETSGVGELFF. The CDR3 DNA reads TGTGCCATCAGCGAGACTAGCGGGGTGGGGGAGCTGTTTTTT.

The chain employs TRBV4-3 and TRBJ2-5; TRBD1 aligns across 7 bases. The germline gives CDR1 LGHNA, CDR2 YSLEER. The CDR3 spans 17 residues. The trim removed 2 bases at V and 2 bases at J, leaving 11 bases unmatched. CDR3 region: CASSQRQGDWVQETQYF. The CDR3 nucleotides read TGCGCCAGCAGCCAACGACAGGGAGACTGGGTGCAAGAGACCCAGTACTTC.

This chain joins TRBV5-1 and TRBJ1-1, with no clear D. There are 14 residues in the CDR3. The V end lost 3 bases, the J end lost 1 base, and 10 bases lay between the germline ends. Germline V lookup: CDR1 SGHRS, CDR2 YFSETQ. The CDR3 DNA reads as TGCGCCAGCAGCTGGGAGACGGGGAACACTGAAGCTTTCTTT. It translates to CASSWETGNTEAFF. The entire variable domain, with the rest obtained from reference TRBV5-1 and TRBJ1-1, is as follows: KAGVTQTPRYLIKTRGQQVTLSCSPISGHRSVSWYQQTPGQGLQFLFEYFSETQRNKGNFPGRFSGRQFSNSRSEMNVSTLELGDSALYLCASSWETGNTEAFFGQGTRLTVV.

The chain recombines TRBV7-8 with TRBJ2-1, with 14 bases that match TRBD2. The germline V gene encodes CDR1 SGHVS and CDR2 FQNEAQ. The junction had 5 bases not matched to a gene; V was cut back by 5 bases and J by 5 bases. This CDR3 is built from 16 residues. The CDR3 loop is CASSPGLAGGNNEQFF. CDR3 in DNA: TGTGCCAGCAGCCCAGGACTAGCGGGGGGCAACAATGAGCAGTTCTTC.

This clone was detected only once. CDR3 sequence reads: CASSFVGGPSWEQYF. The DNA of the CDR3 is TGTGCCAGCAGCTTTGTGGGAGGGCCTTCTTGGGAGCAGTACTTC. The chain couples TRBV7-2 to TRBJ2-7; 7 bases map to TRBD2. Germline-derived CDR1 and CDR2 are SGHTA and FQGNSA. The CDR3 loop spans 15 amino acids. The trim removed 3 bases at V and 7 bases at J, leaving 12 bases unmatched. The full variable domain, in which reference TRBV7-2 and TRBJ2-7 provide the parts outside the CDR3, is GAGVSQSPSNKVTEKGKDVELRCDPISGHTALYWYRQSLGQGLEFLIYFQGNSAPDKSGLPSDRFSAERTGGSVSTLTIQRTQQEDSAVYLCASSFVGGPSWEQYFGPGTRLTVT.

V usage is TRBV6-2 or TRBV6-3 and J usage is TRBJ2-7; 8 positions agree with TRBD2. The CDR3 spans 16 residues. The V segment lost 4 bases and the J segment 4 bases; nucleotides outside the gene matches: 12. Germline V gives CDR1 MNHEY, CDR2 SVGEGT. The CDR3 DNA is TGTGCCAGCAGTTTGAGGCGCGGCGGGGGGTTGTACGAGCAGTACTTC. Protein product: CASSLRRGGGLYEQYF.

The chain combines TRBV4-3 with TRBJ1-1; D unresolved. CDR3 length equals 14 residues. The ends were cut back, 3 bases at V and 4 bases at J, with 12 bases in the middle. Per the germline V gene, CDR1 is LGHNA and CDR2 is YSLEER. The CDR3 protein is CASSQEVRVTEAFF. The CDR3 bases are TGCGCCAGCAGCCAGGAGGTCCGGGTCACTGAAGCTTTCTTT.

The chain recombines TRBV18 with TRBJ2-2; D is unclear. The CDR3 loop spans 15 amino acids. V was pared by 5 bases and J by 6 bases, with 16 bases between. CDR1 is KGHSH, CDR2 LQKENI, per germline. The CDR3 DNA follows: TGTGCCAGCTCATGGTCCGAGTTCCGGGCCGGGGAGCTGTTTTTT. This codes for CASSWSEFRAGELFF.

The CDR3 sequence is CASSQVAAGGRNIQYF. CDR3 coding DNA: TGCGCCAGCAGCCAGGTGGCCGCGGGGGGTCGAAACATTCAGTACTTC. The V and J genes are TRBV4-3 and TRBJ2-4; 8 bases line up with TRBD2. Germline V lookup: CDR1 LGHNA, CDR2 YSLEER. Trimming took 3 bases from V and 6 from J; bases not matched to a gene: 10. This CDR3 is 16 amino acids long.

The chain recombines TRBV19 with TRBJ2-7, with D perhaps matching TRBD1 (6 bases). V was pared by 5 bases and J by 4 bases, with 15 bases between. CDR1 LNHDA and CDR2 SQIVND come from the germline V gene (reference sequence). The CDR3 loop spans 14 amino acids. CDR3 sequence: CASSDPQGWYEQYF. CDR3 sequence (DNA): TGTGCCAGTAGTGACCCACAGGGTTGGTACGAGCAGTACTTC. The entire variable domain, with the rest obtained from reference TRBV19 and TRBJ2-7, is as follows: DGGITQSPKYLFRKEGQNVTLSCEQNLNHDAMYWYRQDPGQGLRLIYYSQIVNDFQKGDIAEGYSVSREKKESFPLTVTSAQKNPTAFYLCASSDPQGWYEQYFGPGTRLTVT.

The table lists this clone with a count of one. J is TRBJ2-1 and V is TRBV3-1 (or the pseudogene TRBV3-2); 8 nucleotides agree with TRBD2. With V trimmed by 0 bases and J by 16 bases, 5 bases remained unmatched. CDR3 length equals 12 residues. Germline lookup yields CDR1 LGHDT and CDR2 YNNKEL (reference sequence). This chain's CDR3 is CASSQELAGPFF. In DNA form, the CDR3 reads TGTGCCAGCAGCCAAGAGCTAGCGGGTCCTTTCTTC.

V and J are TRBV19 and TRBJ1-3; D might be TRBD1 (6 bases). The CDR3 is 13 residues long. The V and J ends lost 3 bases and 16 bases respectively, with 19 bases between them. Per the germline V gene, CDR1 is LNHDA and CDR2 is SQIVND (reference sequence). In nucleotides, the CDR3 is TGTGCCAGTAGTATTCAGGGCGGCAGGGGAAGCTATTTT. Residues: CASSIQGGRGSYF.

The V gene is TRBV10-3, the J gene TRBJ2-7; a weak D match, TRBD2 (5 bases). CDR1 is ENHRY, CDR2 SYGVKD, per germline. Trimming removed 10 bases at V and 2 bases at J, with 15 bases between. The CDR3 is 13 residues long. The CDR3 nucleotides are TGTGCCACGACCATGAGGGAGCCCTACGAGCAGTACTTC. Its protein is CATTMREPYEQYF.

The chain combines TRBV9 with TRBJ1-3, with D possibly being TRBD1 (5 bases). From germline, CDR1 is SGDLS and CDR2 YYNGEE. The length of the CDR3 is 15 residues. V was clipped by 0 bases and J by 2 bases, with 9 bases between them. The CDR3 region is CASSVVGGTGNTIYF. In DNA form, the CDR3 reads TGTGCCAGCAGCGTAGTCGGGGGGACTGGAAACACCATATATTTT.

V and J are TRBV24-1 and TRBJ1-2, with TRBD1 identical over 7 bases. V was clipped by 4 bases and J by 4 bases; unmatched bases: 11. Germline CDR1 reads KGHDR; CDR2 reads SFDVKD. The length of the CDR3 is 16 residues. The CDR3, as DNA: TGTGCCACCAGTGACCCAGGGGGAGGCGAGGCCTATGGCTACACCTTC. This encodes CATSDPGGGEAYGYTF.

V is TRBV30 and J is TRBJ2-7; TRBD1 is a possible D gene (7 bases). The CDR3 runs to 15 residues. Germline V gene sequence: CDR1 GTSNPN, CDR2 SVGIG (reference sequence). Trimming took 4 bases from V and 2 from J, leaving 18 bases between them. CDR3 bases: TGTGCCTGGACGGAGGGGGCTCAGGGGGCCTACGAGCAGTACTTC. Its translation: CAWTEGAQGAYEQYF.

This sequence joins TRBV7-6 and TRBJ2-1; 7 bases line up with TRBD1. CDR1 is SGHVS and CDR2 is FNYEAQ in the germline V gene. The ends lost 4 bases at V and 2 bases at J; junction bases unmatched: 8. The CDR3 extends over 16 amino acids. The CDR3 spells CASSSKTGYTYNEQFF. The CDR3 DNA reads as TGTGCCAGCAGCTCTAAGACAGGGTACACCTACAATGAGCAGTTCTTC. The variable domain in full, completed from reference TRBV7-6 and TRBJ2-1, reads GAGVSQSPRYKVTKRGQDVALRCDPISGHVSLYWYRQALGQGPEFLTYFNYEAQQDKSGLPNDRFSAERPEGSISTLTIQRTEQRDSAMYRCASSSKTGYTYNEQFFGPGTRLTVL.

The chain carries TRBV7-2 and TRBJ2-7, with D unresolved. V was clipped by 1 base and J by 0 bases, with 10 bases between them. The CDR3 is 15 residues long. Germline CDR1 is SGHTA and CDR2 is FQGNSA. CDR3 region: CASSLVYPSSYEQYF. The CDR3 DNA follows: TGTGCCAGCAGCTTAGTCTATCCCTCCTCCTACGAGCAGTACTTC.

This clone was seen just once. The chain links TRBV27 to TRBJ2-7; 10 bases align to TRBD1. The CDR3 has 15 residues. Germline V gene lookup returns CDR1 MNHEY and CDR2 SMNVEV (reference sequence). V lost 6 bases to trimming and J lost 1 base; unmatched junction nucleotides: 6. CDR3 DNA: TGTGCCAGCAGCCAAGACAGGGGGCAATCCTACGAGCAGTACTTC. It encodes CASSQDRGQSYEQYF.

This chain uses TRBV30 with TRBJ2-1; 10 bases are shared with TRBD2. V trimming: 5 bases; J trimming: 7 bases; junction bases outside the gene matches: 8. The CDR3 is 14 residues long. Germline CDR1 GTSNPN, CDR2 SVGIG (reference sequence). The CDR3 DNA follows: TGTGCCTGGGAGCGCGGACTAGCGGCGAATGAGCAGTTCTTC. Translated, it gives CAWERGLAANEQFF.

As to this clone: Distinct nucleotide sequences in the sample also encode this CDR3. The gene calls are TRBV9 and TRBJ2-1; D gene unclear. Trimming took 0 bases from V and 0 from J, leaving 4 bases between them. The CDR3 sequence is 14 residues long. Germline V gene data show CDR1 as SGDLS and CDR2 as YYNGEE. The CDR3 DNA follows: TGTGCCAGCAGCGTAGCGTCCTCCTACAATGAGCAGTTCTTC. Protein: CASSVASSYNEQFF.

In its sample, this clone was seen once. This chain uses TRBV6-1 with TRBJ2-1, with TRBD2 identical over 16 bases. CDR3 length: 18 amino acids. Germline assignment: CDR1 MNHNS and CDR2 SASEGT. The V segment lost 2 bases and the J segment 8 bases; nucleotides outside the gene matches: 9. CDR3 residues: CASSEQGLAGGPIDEQFF. The CDR3 DNA reads as TGTGCCAGCAGTGAACAGGGACTAGCGGGAGGGCCGATTGATGAGCAGTTCTTC.

CDR3 protein: CASSSNRGENEKLFF. The CDR3 DNA reads as TGTGCCAGCAGTTCAAACAGGGGCGAAAATGAAAAACTGTTTTTT. The chain uses TRBV7-9 and TRBJ1-4; TRBD1 matches at 7 bases. J lost 5 bases, V lost 6 bases, and 9 bases had no gene match. The CDR3 loop spans 15 amino acids. Germline CDR1 reads SEHNR; CDR2 reads FQNEAQ (reference sequence). The variable domain in full, with the rest retrieved from reference TRBV7-9 and TRBJ1-4, is DTGVSQNPRHKITKRGQNVTFRCDPISEHNRLYWYRQTLGQGPEFLTYFQNEAQLEKSRLLSDRFSAERPKGSFSTLEIQRTEQGDSAMYLCASSSNRGENEKLFFGSGTQLSVL.

The chain employs TRBV7-2 and TRBJ2-7; 12 bases line up with TRBD2. The CDR3 sequence is 15 residues long. V lost 5 bases and J lost 1; bases outside the gene matches: 3. Germline V gene sequence: CDR1 SGHTA, CDR2 FQGNSA. CDR3 nucleotide sequence: TGTGCCAGCAGCATACTAGCGGGGGGATCCTACGAGCAGTACTTC. It is translated as CASSILAGGSYEQYF.

The chain combines TRBV5-6 with TRBJ2-7, with 9 bases lining up with TRBD1. This CDR3 comprises 14 residues. The V gene end was trimmed by 5 bases and the J gene end by 2 bases; junction bases not matched to a gene: 5. Germline CDR1 reads SGHDT; CDR2 reads YYEEEE. The CDR3 spells CASSSTGGTYEQYF. The CDR3, as DNA: TGTGCCAGCAGTTCTACAGGGGGCACCTACGAGCAGTACTTC.

The chain has TRBV19 and TRBJ1-2, with 9 positions matching TRBD1. The germline V gene has CDR1 LNHDA and CDR2 SQIVND (reference sequence). J lost 3 bases, V lost 5 bases, and 7 bases had no gene match. The CDR3 contains 15 residues. The DNA of the CDR3 is TGTGCCAGTAGTTCCCCTCGGGACAGGGACTATGGCTACACCTTC. It codes for CASSSPRDRDYGYTF.

The V call is TRBV6-2 or TRBV6-3, the J call TRBJ2-3; 9 nucleotides align to TRBD2. This CDR3 region has 18 residues. CDR1 is MNHEY and CDR2 is SVGEGT in the germline V gene. V shed 0 bases and J 1 base; nucleotides not matched to a gene: 8. Here the CDR3 reads CASSYSASGVGGTDTQYF. The CDR3 DNA is TGTGCCAGCAGTTACTCGGCTAGCGGGGTAGGCGGCACAGATACGCAGTATTTT.